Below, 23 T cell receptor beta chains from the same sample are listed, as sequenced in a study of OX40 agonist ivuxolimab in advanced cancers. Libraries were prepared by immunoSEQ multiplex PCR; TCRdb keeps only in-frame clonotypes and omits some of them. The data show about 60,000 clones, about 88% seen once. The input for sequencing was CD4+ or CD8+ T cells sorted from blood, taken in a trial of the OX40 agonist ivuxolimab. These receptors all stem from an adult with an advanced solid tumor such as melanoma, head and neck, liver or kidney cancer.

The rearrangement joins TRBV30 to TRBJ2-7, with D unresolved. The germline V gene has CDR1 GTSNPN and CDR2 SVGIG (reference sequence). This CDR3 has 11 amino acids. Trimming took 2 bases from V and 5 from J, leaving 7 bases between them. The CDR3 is CAWSSRDEQYF. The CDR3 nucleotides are TGTGCCTGGAGTAGCCGGGACGAGCAGTACTTC. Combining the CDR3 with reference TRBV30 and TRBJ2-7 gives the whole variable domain SQTIHQWPATLVQPVGSPLSLECTVEGTSNPNLYWYRQAAGRGLQLLFYSVGIGQISSEVPQNLSASRPQDRQFILSSKKLLLSDSGFYLCAWSSRDEQYFGPGTRLTVT.

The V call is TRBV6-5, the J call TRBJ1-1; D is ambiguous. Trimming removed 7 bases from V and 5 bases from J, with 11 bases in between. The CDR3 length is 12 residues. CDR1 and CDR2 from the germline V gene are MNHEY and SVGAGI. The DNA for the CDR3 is TGTGCCAGCAAGGCCGGCAGAACTGAAGCTTTCTTT. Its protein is CASKAGRTEAFF.

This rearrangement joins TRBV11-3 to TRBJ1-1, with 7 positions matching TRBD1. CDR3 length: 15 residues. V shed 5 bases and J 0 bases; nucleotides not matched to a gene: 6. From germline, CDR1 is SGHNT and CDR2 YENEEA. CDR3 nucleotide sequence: TGTGCCAGCAGCCCTCAGCAGGGGGTGAACACTGAAGCTTTCTTT. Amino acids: CASSPQQGVNTEAFF.

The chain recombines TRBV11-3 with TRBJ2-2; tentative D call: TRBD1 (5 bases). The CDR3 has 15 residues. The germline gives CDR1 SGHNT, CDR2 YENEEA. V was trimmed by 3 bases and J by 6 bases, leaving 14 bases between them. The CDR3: CASSFLIGAAGELFF. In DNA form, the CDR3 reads TGTGCCAGCAGCTTTTTAATAGGGGCGGCCGGGGAGCTGTTTTTT.

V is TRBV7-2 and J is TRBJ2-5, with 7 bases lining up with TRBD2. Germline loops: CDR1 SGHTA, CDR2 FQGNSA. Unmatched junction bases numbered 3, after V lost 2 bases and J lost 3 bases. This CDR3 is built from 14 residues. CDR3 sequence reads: CASSLLAGEETQYF. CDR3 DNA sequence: TGTGCCAGCAGCTTACTGGCGGGGGAAGAGACCCAGTACTTC.

The CDR3 spells CASSLDQGNSPLHF. The CDR3 DNA is TGTGCCAGCAGCTTGGATCAGGGAAATTCACCCCTCCACTTT. The rearrangement uses TRBV5-4 and TRBJ1-6; tentative D call: TRBD1 (5 bases). The germline gives CDR1 SGHNT, CDR2 YYREEE (reference sequence). This CDR3 spans 14 amino acids. Trimming took 0 bases from V and 7 from J, leaving 8 bases between them.

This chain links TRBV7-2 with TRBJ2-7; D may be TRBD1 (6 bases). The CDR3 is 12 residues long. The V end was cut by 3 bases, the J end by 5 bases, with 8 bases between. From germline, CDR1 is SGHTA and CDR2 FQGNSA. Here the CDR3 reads CASSFNRDEQYF. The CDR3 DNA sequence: TGTGCCAGCAGCTTTAACAGGGACGAGCAGTACTTC. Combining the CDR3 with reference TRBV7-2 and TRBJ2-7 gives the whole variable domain GAGVSQSPSNKVTEKGKDVELRCDPISGHTALYWYRQSLGQGLEFLIYFQGNSAPDKSGLPSDRFSAERTGGSVSTLTIQRTQQEDSAVYLCASSFNRDEQYFGPGTRLTVT.

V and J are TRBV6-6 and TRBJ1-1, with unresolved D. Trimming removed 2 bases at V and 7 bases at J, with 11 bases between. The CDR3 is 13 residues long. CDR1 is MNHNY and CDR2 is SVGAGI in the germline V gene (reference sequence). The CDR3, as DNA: TGTGCCAGCAGTTACGAGACCAGACGTGAAGCTTTCTTT. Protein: CASSYETRREAFF.

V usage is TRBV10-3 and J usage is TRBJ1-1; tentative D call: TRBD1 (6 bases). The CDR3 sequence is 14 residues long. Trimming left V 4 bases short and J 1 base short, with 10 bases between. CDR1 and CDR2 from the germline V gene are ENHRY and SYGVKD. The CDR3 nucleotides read TGTGCCATCAGTGCTAAGGGGGGGAACACTGAAGCTTTCTTT. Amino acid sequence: CAISAKGGNTEAFF.

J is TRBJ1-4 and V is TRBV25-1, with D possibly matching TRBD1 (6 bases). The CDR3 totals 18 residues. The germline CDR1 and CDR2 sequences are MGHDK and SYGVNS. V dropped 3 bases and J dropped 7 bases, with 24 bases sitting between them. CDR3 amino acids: CASSDVRQVGGLGEKLFF. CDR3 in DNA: TGTGCCAGCAGTGATGTTCGACAGGTCGGTGGGCTTGGTGAAAAACTGTTTTTT.

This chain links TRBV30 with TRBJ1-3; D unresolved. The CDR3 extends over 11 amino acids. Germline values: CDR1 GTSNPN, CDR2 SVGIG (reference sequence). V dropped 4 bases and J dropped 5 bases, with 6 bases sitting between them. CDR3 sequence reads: CAWNDRNTIYF. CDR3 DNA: TGTGCCTGGAACGATCGAAACACCATATATTTT.

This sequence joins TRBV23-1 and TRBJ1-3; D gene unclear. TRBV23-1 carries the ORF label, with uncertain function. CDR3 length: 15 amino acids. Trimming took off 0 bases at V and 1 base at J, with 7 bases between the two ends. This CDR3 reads CASSQSLISGNTIYF. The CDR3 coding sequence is TGCGCCAGCAGTCAATCGCTTATTTCTGGAAACACCATATATTTT.

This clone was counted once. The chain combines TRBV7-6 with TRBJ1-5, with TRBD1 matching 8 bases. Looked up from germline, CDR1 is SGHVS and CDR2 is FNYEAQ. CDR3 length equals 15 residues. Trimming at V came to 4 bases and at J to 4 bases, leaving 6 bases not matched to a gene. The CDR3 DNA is TGTGCCAGCAGCTCCGGGACAGGTTGGAATCAGCCCCAGCATTTT. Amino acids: CASSSGTGWNQPQHF. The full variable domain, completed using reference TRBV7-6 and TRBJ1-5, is GAGVSQSPRYKVTKRGQDVALRCDPISGHVSLYWYRQALGQGPEFLTYFNYEAQQDKSGLPNDRFSAERPEGSISTLTIQRTEQRDSAMYRCASSSGTGWNQPQHFGDGTRLSIL.

Written as DNA, the CDR3 is TGTGCCTGGAGTCTTAGGCAAGAGACCCAGTACTTC. It translates to CAWSLRQETQYF. The chain couples TRBV30 to TRBJ2-5, with unresolved D. Trimming removed 2 bases from V and 2 bases from J, with 6 bases in between. The CDR3 is 12 amino acids. Germline values: CDR1 GTSNPN, CDR2 SVGIG (reference sequence).

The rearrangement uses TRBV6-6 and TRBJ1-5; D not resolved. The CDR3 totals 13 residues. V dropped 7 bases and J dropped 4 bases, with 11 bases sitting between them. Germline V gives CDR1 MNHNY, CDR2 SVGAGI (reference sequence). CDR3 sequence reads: CASTKQYNQPQHF. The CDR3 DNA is TGTGCCAGCACGAAGCAGTATAATCAGCCCCAGCATTTT.

In nucleotides, the CDR3 is TGTGCCAGCGGACAAAGGGGTAGCGACTATGGCTACACCTTC. Translated, it gives CASGQRGSDYGYTF. The chain uses TRBV4-2 and TRBJ1-2, with a tentative D call TRBD1 (5 bases). Trimming stripped 8 bases from V and 3 bases from J, with 16 bases between. The CDR3 sequence is 14 residues long. The V gene's germline CDR1 is LGHNA and CDR2 YNFKEQ.

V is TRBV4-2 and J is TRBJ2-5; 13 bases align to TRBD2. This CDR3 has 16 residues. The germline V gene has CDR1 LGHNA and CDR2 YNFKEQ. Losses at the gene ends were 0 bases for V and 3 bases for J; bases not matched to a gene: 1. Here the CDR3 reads CASSQDGTSGEETQYF. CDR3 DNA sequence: TGTGCCAGCAGCCAAGATGGGACTAGCGGGGAAGAGACCCAGTACTTC.

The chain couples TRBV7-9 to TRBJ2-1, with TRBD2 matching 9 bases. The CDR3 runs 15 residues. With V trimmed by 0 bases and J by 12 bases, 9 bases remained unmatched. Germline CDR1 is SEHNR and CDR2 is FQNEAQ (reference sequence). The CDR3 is CASSLALSGGPTQFF. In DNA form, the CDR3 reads TGTGCCAGCAGCTTAGCCCTTAGCGGGGGCCCGACGCAGTTCTTC.

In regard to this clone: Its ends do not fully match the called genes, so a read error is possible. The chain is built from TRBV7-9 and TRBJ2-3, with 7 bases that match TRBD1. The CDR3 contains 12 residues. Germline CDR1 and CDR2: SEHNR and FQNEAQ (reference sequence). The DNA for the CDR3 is TGTGCCAGCAGCCCTTATATCGGGACAGATTCTTTT. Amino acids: CASSPYIGTDSF.

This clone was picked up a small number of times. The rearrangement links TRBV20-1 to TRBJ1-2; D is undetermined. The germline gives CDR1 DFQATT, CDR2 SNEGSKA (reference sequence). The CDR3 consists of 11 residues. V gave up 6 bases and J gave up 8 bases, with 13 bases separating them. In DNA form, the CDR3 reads TGCAGTGCATGGGAGGGAGGGGGCTACACCTTC. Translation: CSAWEGGGYTF.

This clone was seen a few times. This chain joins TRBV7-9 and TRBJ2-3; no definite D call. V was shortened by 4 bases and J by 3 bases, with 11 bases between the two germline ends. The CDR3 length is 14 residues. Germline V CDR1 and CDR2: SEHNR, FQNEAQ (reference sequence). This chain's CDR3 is CASSSSLGTDTQYF. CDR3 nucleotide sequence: TGTGCCAGCAGCTCTTCTCTAGGAACAGATACGCAGTATTTT.

CDR3 protein: CASSLLSVQGTEAFF. CDR3 DNA sequence: TGTGCCAGCAGCTTACTCTCCGTGCAGGGGACTGAAGCTTTCTTT. This rearrangement joins TRBV7-3 to TRBJ1-1; D possibly corresponds to TRBD1 (6 bases). CDR1 SGHTA and CDR2 FQGTGA come from the germline V gene. V was clipped by 2 bases and J by 5 bases, with 15 bases between them. The length of the CDR3 is 15 residues. Using reference TRBV7-3 and TRBJ1-1 for the parts outside the CDR3, the full variable domain is GAGVSQTPSNKVTEKGKYVELRCDPISGHTALYWYRQSLGQGPEFLIYFQGTGAADDSGLPNDRFFAVRPEGSVSTLKIQRTERGDSAVYLCASSLLSVQGTEAFFGQGTRLTVV.

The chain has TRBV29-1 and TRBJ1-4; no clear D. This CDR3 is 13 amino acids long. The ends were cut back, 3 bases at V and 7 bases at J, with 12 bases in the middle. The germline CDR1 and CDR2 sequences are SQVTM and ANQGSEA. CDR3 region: CSVDADTSEKLFF. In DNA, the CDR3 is TGCAGCGTTGACGCAGATACGTCTGAAAAACTGTTTTTT.